This T cell receptor (beta chain) was observed in a study of T-cell reconstitution after alpha-beta-depleted transplantation in children. Study-wide results and caveats: Newly produced T cells mostly provided counts and TCRbeta diversity after one year, as hyperexpanded clones declined.

Unmatched junction bases numbered 11, after V lost 6 bases and J lost 3 bases. The CDR3 sequence is 15 residues long. The germline V gene encodes CDR1 SQVTM and CDR2 ANQGSEA. It was with unique molecular identifiers that the TCRbeta library was prepared. TCRdb recomputed calls from the PCR reads with MiXCR, one row per CDR3 protein. The sample includes roughly 250,000 distinct CDR3 sequences, less than 9% of them seen just once. This clonotype was recorded at least ten times. Antigen: not known. Source: PBMCs, mostly from graft donor cells, taken 180 days after TCRalphabeta/CD19-depleted stem cell transplant. This clonotype was sampled from a male patient younger than 18 who had a stem cell transplant for acute lymphoblastic leukemia, so the T cells may come from the graft donor. The chain employs TRBV29-1 and TRBJ2-4; 7 bases match TRBD1. CDR3 DNA sequence: TGCAGCGTGGCCAGGGGGTCGCTAGGCAAAAACATTCAGTACTTC. Its translation: CSVARGSLGKNIQYF.